These 32 T cell receptor beta chains came from one sample sequenced in a study of molecular identifiers for immune sequencing clone quantification. Via MiXCR, TCRdb re-called the PCR reads, giving one row per CDR3 protein. The data show tens of thousands of distinct CDR3 sequences, 15% to 20% seen once. Source material: naive CD8+ T cells from blood, with Jurkat cell RNA spiked in. Subset indicated: FACS-sorted CD8+CD4-CCR7+CD45RA+ naive T cells. All receptors come from a human donor in good health. Some libraries in this study had Jurkat cell RNA spiked in.

This clonotype was seen ten or more times. The chain has TRBV30 and TRBJ2-7, with 12 positions matching TRBD2. Germline-derived CDR1 and CDR2 are GTSNPN and SVGIG (reference sequence). V lost 2 bases and J lost 6; bases outside the gene matches: 20. This CDR3 is 19 amino acids long. CDR3 sequence reads: CAWSRQGGTSGFLGPEQYF. The CDR3 DNA reads TGTGCCTGGAGTCGACAGGGGGGGACTAGCGGGTTCCTGGGCCCCGAGCAGTACTTC.

This clonotype was picked up many times. The rearrangement links TRBV15 to TRBJ2-1; perhaps D is TRBD1 or TRBD2 (5 bases each). CDR1 and CDR2 (germline): LNHNV, YYDKDF (reference sequence). With 0 bases removed from V and 2 bases from J, the gap between germline ends came to 11 bases. The CDR3 contains 16 residues. The CDR3 nucleotides are TGTGCCACCAGCAGAGATACGGGGCTCCCCTACAATGAGCAGTTCTTC. Translated, it gives CATSRDTGLPYNEQFF.

Many counts were recorded for this clonotype. This rearrangement joins TRBV3-1 to TRBJ2-7, with D unresolved. Germline V lookup: CDR1 LGHDT, CDR2 YNNKEL (reference sequence). V gave up 7 bases and J gave up 0 bases, with 10 bases separating them. The CDR3 is made up of 13 amino acids. CDR3 sequence: CASTGLDSYEQYF. The CDR3 coding sequence is TGTGCCAGCACAGGCCTCGACTCCTACGAGCAGTACTTC.

The chain is built from TRBV28 and TRBJ2-1; 7 bases line up with TRBD2. CDR1 and CDR2 from the germline V gene are MDHEN and SYDVKM. This CDR3 is 17 amino acids long. V shed 2 bases and J 6 bases; nucleotides not matched to a gene: 13. The DNA for the CDR3 is TGTGCCAGCAGTTTAGGTCTTGGGGGACTAAATGCCAATGAGCAGTTCTTC. Its translation: CASSLGLGGLNANEQFF.

The V gene is TRBV10-3, the J gene TRBJ2-7; D perhaps matches TRBD2 (5 bases). The V gene lost 0 bases and the J gene lost 3 bases, with 6 bases spanning the gap. The V gene's germline CDR1 is ENHRY and CDR2 SYGVKD. The CDR3 length is 13 residues. The DNA of the CDR3 is TGTGCCATCAGTGAGTCGAGGGACTACGAGCAGTACTTC. It yields the protein CAISESRDYEQYF.

The chain recombines TRBV19 with TRBJ1-1; D might be TRBD1 (6 bases). The CDR3 length is 13 residues. The V gene's germline CDR1 is LNHDA and CDR2 SQIVND (reference sequence). V lost 6 bases to trimming and J lost 5 bases, with 13 bases between them. In DNA, the CDR3 is TGTGCCAGTAGGGGAACAGGGACGACTGAAGCTTTCTTT. It codes for CASRGTGTTEAFF.

This clonotype was detected ten times or more. V gene TRBV19 combines with J gene TRBJ2-7; D may be TRBD1 (6 bases). The CDR3 length is 15 residues. V lost 5 bases and J 3 bases, leaving 17 bases between the germline ends. The germline CDR1 and CDR2 sequences are LNHDA and SQIVND (reference sequence). In nucleotides, the CDR3 is TGTGCCAGTAGTCCGAACTCACAAGGGGGCTACGAGCAGTACTTC. It is translated as CASSPNSQGGYEQYF.

Many counts were recorded for this clonotype. V gene TRBV6-5 combines with J gene TRBJ2-7, with TRBD2 as a possible D gene (6 bases). The V gene's germline CDR1 is MNHEY and CDR2 SVGAGI. This CDR3 has 16 amino acids. The V gene lost 4 bases and the J gene lost 0 bases, with 16 bases spanning the gap. The CDR3 region is CASSSTDAGSSYEQYF. The CDR3 DNA follows: TGTGCCAGCAGTTCCACTGACGCGGGAAGCTCCTACGAGCAGTACTTC.

This clonotype was observed many times. This chain links TRBV4-1 with TRBJ2-1; D gene ambiguous. Germline CDR1 MGHRA, CDR2 YSYEKL. The CDR3 loop spans 13 amino acids. V was pared by 1 base and J by 8 bases, with 9 bases between. DNA of the CDR3: TGCGCCAGCAGCCAAGTTGGGGTTGATGAGCAGTTCTTC. Its translation: CASSQVGVDEQFF.

The sample holds a few counts of this clonotype. This chain joins TRBV19 and TRBJ2-7, with 7 positions matching TRBD2. Trimming took 7 bases from V and 4 from J; bases not matched to a gene: 7. CDR1 is LNHDA, CDR2 SQIVND, per germline (reference sequence). This CDR3 is built from 13 residues. DNA for the CDR3: TGTGCCAGTAACGCGGGACTACCTTACGAGCAGTACTTC. The encoded protein is CASNAGLPYEQYF. Supplemented by reference TRBV19 and TRBJ2-7, the full variable domain reads DGGITQSPKYLFRKEGQNVTLSCEQNLNHDAMYWYRQDPGQGLRLIYYSQIVNDFQKGDIAEGYSVSREKKESFPLTVTSAQKNPTAFYLCASNAGLPYEQYFGPGTRLTVT.

On this clonotype: A single base separates this from a much larger clone, so it may be a read error. V is TRBV20-1 and J is TRBJ2-7; D unresolved. V was pared by 0 bases and J by 1 base, with 13 bases between. This CDR3 has 15 residues. Germline CDR1 reads DFQATT; CDR2 reads SNEGSKA (reference sequence). The CDR3 loop is CSARDLFRSSYEQYF. The CDR3 DNA sequence: TGCAGTGCTAGAGATCTCTTTAGGAGTTCCTACGAGCAGTACTTC.

This clonotype occurred many times. The chain is built from TRBV6-1 and TRBJ2-7; D unclear. Germline CDR1 MNHNS, CDR2 SASEGT. The CDR3 consists of 11 residues. Trimming stripped 6 bases from V and 4 bases from J, with 7 bases between. The CDR3 DNA follows: TGTGCCAGCAGGGACCCATACGAGCAGTACTTC. This codes for CASRDPYEQYF.

In this sample, this clonotype turned up many times. The rearrangement uses TRBV7-6 and TRBJ2-6; 10 bases fit TRBD1. The CDR3 spans 21 residues. Germline V gene data show CDR1 as SGHVS and CDR2 as FNYEAQ. Trimming at V came to 0 bases and at J to 0 bases, leaving 11 bases not matched to a gene. The DNA of the CDR3 is TGTGCCAGCAGCTTAGCGGTGACAGGGGGCCAACCGAGCTCTGGGGCCAACGTCCTGACTTTC. It codes for CASSLAVTGGQPSSGANVLTF.

With regard to this clonotype: A read error may be the cause here, since a much bigger clone is one base away. V is TRBV21-1 and J is TRBJ2-1; the DNA was not used to check the table's D call, TRBD2. TRBV21-1 constitutes a pseudogene. The CDR3 is 13 amino acids. CDR3 residues: CASDPPVRTEQFF. DNA for the CDR3: TGTGCCAGTGACCCGCCCGTAAGGACTGAGCAGTTCTTC.

This clonotype was detected many times. The chain is built from TRBV14 and TRBJ1-2; 8 positions agree with TRBD1. Germline V gene sequence: CDR1 SGHDN, CDR2 FVKESK. The length of the CDR3 is 14 residues. V was clipped by 0 bases and J by 10 bases; unmatched bases: 7. DNA for the CDR3: TGTGCCAGCAGCCAAGATTCAGGGGGCTACTTCTACACCTTC. Amino acids: CASSQDSGGYFYTF.

This clonotype appeared many times. The J gene is TRBJ2-7, the V gene TRBV28; 9 bases map to TRBD2. In germline, CDR1 is MDHEN, CDR2 SYDVKM. J was trimmed by 6 bases and V by 2 bases; bases with no gene match: 5. The CDR3 extends over 14 amino acids. CDR3 DNA sequence: TGTGCCAGCAGTTTACTAGCGGGATTCGCCGAGCAGTACTTC. It translates to CASSLLAGFAEQYF.

This clonotype was found many times. The chain joins TRBV27 to TRBJ2-1; D unresolved. Trimming shortened V by 6 bases and J by 9 bases, and 15 bases separated the two germline ends. CDR3 size: 13 residues. Germline V gene data show CDR1 as MNHEY and CDR2 as SMNVEV (reference sequence). The CDR3 reads CASSKLIRGEQFF. The CDR3 DNA follows: TGTGCCAGCAGCAAGCTTATCAGAGGTGAGCAGTTCTTC.

Many counts were recorded for this clonotype. The V and J genes are TRBV2 and TRBJ2-3; 11 positions agree with TRBD2. The V segment lost 6 bases and the J segment 5 bases; nucleotides outside the gene matches: 10. Germline values: CDR1 SNHLY, CDR2 FYNNEI. The length of the CDR3 is 16 residues. The DNA of the CDR3 is TGTGCCAGCAGGGGAATAGCGGGAGGGCCGATAGATACGCAGTATTTT. It encodes CASRGIAGGPIDTQYF. Based on the CDR3 plus reference TRBV2 and TRBJ2-3, the full variable domain is EPEVTQTPSHQVTQMGQEVILRCVPISNHLYFYWYRQILGQKVEFLVSFYNNEISEKSEIFDDQFSVERPDGSNFTLKIRSTKLEDSAMYFCASRGIAGGPIDTQYFGPGTRLTVL.

This clonotype was seen repeatedly, ten times or more. This chain's CDR3 is CASSQGQGSSETQYF. The CDR3, as DNA: TGCGCCAGCAGCCAGGGACAGGGTTCTTCGGAGACCCAGTACTTC. The chain has TRBV4-3 and TRBJ2-5; 9 bases map to TRBD1. The germline V gene has CDR1 LGHNA and CDR2 YSLEER. This CDR3 is built from 15 residues. The V and J ends lost 3 bases and 5 bases, in that order; junction bases with no gene match: 7.

This clonotype occurred many times. The CDR3 spells CSASRVTTIYGYTF. The CDR3 DNA reads as TGCAGTGCTAGTCGAGTGACCACCATCTATGGCTACACCTTC. The rearrangement links TRBV20-1 to TRBJ1-2; D gene ambiguous. The CDR3 has 14 residues. V dropped 3 bases and J dropped 4 bases, with 15 bases sitting between them. Germline CDR1 reads DFQATT; CDR2 reads SNEGSKA (reference sequence).

This clonotype occurred many times. The CDR3 DNA sequence: TGTGCCAGCAGTTACTCGGGGCAGCACACTGAAGCTTTCTTT. It encodes CASSYSGQHTEAFF. V and J are TRBV6-5 and TRBJ1-1, with D maybe TRBD1 (5 bases). The germline V and J ends were trimmed by 0 bases and 3 bases, with 8 bases remaining between them. This CDR3 region has 14 residues. Germline-derived CDR1 and CDR2 are MNHEY and SVGAGI.

Ten or more counts support this clonotype. The genes are TRBV4-1 and TRBJ2-7; 8 bases align to TRBD1. Germline lookup yields CDR1 MGHRA and CDR2 YSYEKL. The ends lost 4 bases at V and 7 bases at J; junction bases unmatched: 9. The CDR3 loop spans 14 amino acids. The CDR3 DNA reads as TGCGCCAGCAGCCCCGGACAGGGCCCTTGGGAGCAGTACTTC. Protein product: CASSPGQGPWEQYF.

The table lists this clonotype with many counts. The chain joins TRBV9 to TRBJ2-7; 8 nucleotides line up with TRBD2. This CDR3 is built from 15 residues. The germline V gene encodes CDR1 SGDLS and CDR2 YYNGEE. Trimming took 0 bases from V and 6 from J; bases not matched to a gene: 8. The CDR3 region has the DNA TGTGCCAGCAGCGTAGAGGGACTAGATATGTCCGAGCAGTACTTC. Translation gives CASSVEGLDMSEQYF.

This chain joins TRBV24-1 and TRBJ2-1; 10 nucleotides align to TRBD2. After removal of 6 bases from V and 4 bases from J, the junction contained 5 bases not matched to a gene. Germline assignment: CDR1 KGHDR and CDR2 SFDVKD. The length of the CDR3 is 15 residues. The CDR3 loop reads CATSPGLAIYNEQFF. The CDR3, as DNA: TGTGCCACCAGTCCGGGACTAGCGATATACAATGAGCAGTTCTTC.

This clonotype was counted ten times or more. V gene TRBV27 combines with J gene TRBJ2-2; no reliable D call. Germline assignment: CDR1 MNHEY and CDR2 SMNVEV (reference sequence). CDR3 length: 13 amino acids. Trimming left V 2 bases short and J 4 bases short, with 5 bases between. In nucleotides, the CDR3 is TGTGCCAGCAGTTTAGAGCGCACCGGGGAGCTGTTTTTT. It encodes CASSLERTGELFF.

This clonotype was recorded many times. This chain joins TRBV20-1 and TRBJ2-5; 8 nucleotides match TRBD1. The CDR3 covers 12 residues. Germline trimming cut 7 bases from V and 3 bases from J; bases unmatched to any gene: 4. CDR1 DFQATT and CDR2 SNEGSKA come from the germline V gene (reference sequence). This CDR3 reads CSGEDREETQYF. CDR3 in DNA: TGCAGTGGAGAGGACAGGGAAGAGACCCAGTACTTC.

This clonotype was counted many times. The chain couples TRBV12-3 or TRBV12-4 to TRBJ2-1; D tentatively fits TRBD1 or TRBD2 (7 bases each). Deletions cut 10 bases from V and 8 bases from J, with 18 bases between. The CDR3 is 13 amino acids. The DNA for the CDR3 is TGTGCCACAGGGGGAGGGCCCGGTTATGAGCAGTTCTTC. It yields the protein CATGGGPGYEQFF.

This clonotype appeared a few times. The rearrangement uses TRBV24-1 and TRBJ2-7, with D possibly TRBD2 on 6 matching bases. This CDR3 contains 12 residues. Trimming took off 4 bases at V and 7 bases at J, with 10 bases between the two ends. Germline lookup yields CDR1 KGHDR and CDR2 SFDVKD. CDR3 in amino acids: CATSERRGEQYF. The DNA of the CDR3 is TGTGCCACCAGTGAACGTCGGGGGGAGCAGTACTTC.

Ten or more counts support this clonotype. The chain links TRBV13 to TRBJ2-7, with no clear D. Germline lookup yields CDR1 PRHDT and CDR2 FYEKMQ (reference sequence). This CDR3 has 15 amino acids. The V gene lost 1 base and the J gene lost 0 bases, with 10 bases spanning the gap. Here the CDR3 reads CASSLEYSSSYEQYF. The DNA for the CDR3 is TGTGCCAGCAGCTTAGAGTACAGCAGCTCCTACGAGCAGTACTTC.

J is TRBJ2-5 and V is TRBV12-3 or TRBV12-4; 7 bases are shared with TRBD2. The CDR3 runs to 15 residues. V lost 3 bases and J lost 5; bases outside the gene matches: 9. Written as DNA, the CDR3 is TGTGCCAGCAGTTTCGGACTAGTGATTTTGGAGACCCAGTACTTC. It specifies CASSFGLVILETQYF.

About this clonotype: A read error may be the cause here, since a much bigger clone is one base away. The genes are TRBV5-6 and TRBJ2-5, with D maybe TRBD1 (6 bases). CDR3 size: 15 residues. Germline lookup yields CDR1 SGHDT and CDR2 YYEEEE. This CDR3 reads CASSTGTRLGETQCF. The CDR3 DNA sequence: TGTGCCAGCAGCACAGGGACACGCTTGGGGGAGACCCAGTGCTTC.

This clonotype was observed at least ten times. The chain is built from TRBV7-8 and TRBJ2-3; no clear D gene. CDR3 length: 10 amino acids. V gave up 1 base and J gave up 9 bases, with 2 bases separating them. Germline CDR1 reads SGHVS; CDR2 reads FQNEAQ. This CDR3 reads CASSLETQYF. The CDR3 DNA reads as TGTGCCAGCAGCTTAGAAACGCAGTATTTT. Variable domain in full (rest from reference TRBV7-8 and TRBJ2-3): GAGVSQSPRYKVAKRGQDVALRCDPISGHVSLFWYQQALGQGPEFLTYFQNEAQLDKSGLPSDRFFAERPEGSVSTLKIQRTQQEDSAVYLCASSLETQYFGPGTRLTVL.